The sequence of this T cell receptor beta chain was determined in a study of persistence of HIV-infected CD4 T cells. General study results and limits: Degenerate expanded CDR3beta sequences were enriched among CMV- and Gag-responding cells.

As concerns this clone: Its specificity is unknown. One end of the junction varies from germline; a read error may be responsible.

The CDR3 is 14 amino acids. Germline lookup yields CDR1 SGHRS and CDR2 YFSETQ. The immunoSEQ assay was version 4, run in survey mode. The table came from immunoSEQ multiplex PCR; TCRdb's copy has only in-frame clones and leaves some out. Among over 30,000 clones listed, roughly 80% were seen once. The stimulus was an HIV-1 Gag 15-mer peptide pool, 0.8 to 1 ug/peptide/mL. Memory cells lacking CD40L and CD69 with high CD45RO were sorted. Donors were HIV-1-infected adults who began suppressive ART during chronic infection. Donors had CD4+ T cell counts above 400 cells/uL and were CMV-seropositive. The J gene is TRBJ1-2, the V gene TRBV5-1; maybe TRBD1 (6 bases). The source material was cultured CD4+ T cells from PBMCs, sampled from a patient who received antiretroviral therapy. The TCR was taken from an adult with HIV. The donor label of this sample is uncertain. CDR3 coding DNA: TGCGCCAGCAGCACCGAGGGGGTCGCCTATGGCCACACCTTC. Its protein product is CASSTEGVAYGHTF.